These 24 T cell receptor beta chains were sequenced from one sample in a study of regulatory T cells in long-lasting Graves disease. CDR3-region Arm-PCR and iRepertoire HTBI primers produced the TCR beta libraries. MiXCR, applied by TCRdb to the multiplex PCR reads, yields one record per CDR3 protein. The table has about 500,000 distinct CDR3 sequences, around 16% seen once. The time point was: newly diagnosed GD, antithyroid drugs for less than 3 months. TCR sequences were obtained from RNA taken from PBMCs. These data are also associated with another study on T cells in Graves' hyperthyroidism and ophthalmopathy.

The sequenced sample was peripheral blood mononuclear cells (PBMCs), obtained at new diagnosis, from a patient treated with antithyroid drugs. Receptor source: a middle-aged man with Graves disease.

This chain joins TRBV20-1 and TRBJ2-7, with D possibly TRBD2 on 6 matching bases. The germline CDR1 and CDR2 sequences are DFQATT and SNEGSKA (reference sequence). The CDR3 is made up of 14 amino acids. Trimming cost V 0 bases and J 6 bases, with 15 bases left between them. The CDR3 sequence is CSARDRDWGAEQYF. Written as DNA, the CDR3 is TGCAGTGCTAGAGATCGGGACTGGGGAGCCGAGCAGTACTTC.

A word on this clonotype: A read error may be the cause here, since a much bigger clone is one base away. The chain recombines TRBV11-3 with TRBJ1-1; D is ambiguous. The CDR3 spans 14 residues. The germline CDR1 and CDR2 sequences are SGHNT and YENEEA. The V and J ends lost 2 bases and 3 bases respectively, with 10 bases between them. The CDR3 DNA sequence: TGTGCCAGCAGCTTAAGAGATTTTGACACTGAAGCTTTCTTT. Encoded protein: CASSLRDFDTEAFF.

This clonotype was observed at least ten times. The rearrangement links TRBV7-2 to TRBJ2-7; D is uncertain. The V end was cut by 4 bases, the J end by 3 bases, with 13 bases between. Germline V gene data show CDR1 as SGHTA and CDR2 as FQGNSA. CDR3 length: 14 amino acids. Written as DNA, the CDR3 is TGTGCCAGCAGCTCCCTACTTGGTTACTACGAGCAGTACTTC. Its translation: CASSSLLGYYEQYF.

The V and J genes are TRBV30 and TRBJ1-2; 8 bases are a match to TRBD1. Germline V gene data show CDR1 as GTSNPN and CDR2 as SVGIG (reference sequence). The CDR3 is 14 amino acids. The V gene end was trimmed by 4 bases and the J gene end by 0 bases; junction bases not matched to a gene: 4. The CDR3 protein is CAWNLDRANYGYTF. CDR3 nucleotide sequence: TGTGCCTGGAATTTGGACAGGGCTAACTATGGCTACACCTTC.

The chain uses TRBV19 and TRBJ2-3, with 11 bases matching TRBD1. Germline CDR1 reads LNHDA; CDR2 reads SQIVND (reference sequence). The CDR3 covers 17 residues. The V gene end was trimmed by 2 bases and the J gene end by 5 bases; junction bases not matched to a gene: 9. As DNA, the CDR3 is TGTGCCAGTAGTATATGGCGGACAGGGGGCCGGGGAGATACGCAGTATTTT. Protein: CASSIWRTGGRGDTQYF.

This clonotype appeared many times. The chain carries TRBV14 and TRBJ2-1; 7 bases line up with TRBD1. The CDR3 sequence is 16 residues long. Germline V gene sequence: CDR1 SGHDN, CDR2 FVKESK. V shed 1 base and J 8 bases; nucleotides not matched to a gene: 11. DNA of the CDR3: TGTGCCAGCAGCCAAGTGGGACAGATGGGTGGCGATGAGCAGTTCTTC. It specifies CASSQVGQMGGDEQFF.

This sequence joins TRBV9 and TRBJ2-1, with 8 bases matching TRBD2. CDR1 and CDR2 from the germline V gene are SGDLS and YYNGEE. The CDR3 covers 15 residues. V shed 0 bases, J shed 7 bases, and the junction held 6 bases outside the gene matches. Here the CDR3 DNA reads TGTGCCAGCAGCGTAGGCGGGAGGCCTAGTAATGAGCAGTTCTTC. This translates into CASSVGGRPSNEQFF.

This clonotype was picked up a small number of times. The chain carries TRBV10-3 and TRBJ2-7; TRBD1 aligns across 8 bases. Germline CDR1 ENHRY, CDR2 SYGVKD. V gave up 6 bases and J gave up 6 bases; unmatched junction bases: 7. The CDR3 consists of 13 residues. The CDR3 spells CAISDRGPAEQYF. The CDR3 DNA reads TGTGCCATCAGCGACAGGGGCCCGGCCGAGCAGTACTTC.

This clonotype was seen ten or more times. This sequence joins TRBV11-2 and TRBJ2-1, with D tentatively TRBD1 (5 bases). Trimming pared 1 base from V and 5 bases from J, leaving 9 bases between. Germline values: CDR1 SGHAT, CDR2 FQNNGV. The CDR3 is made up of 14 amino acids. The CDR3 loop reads CASSLVLTDNEQFF. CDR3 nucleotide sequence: TGTGCCAGCAGCTTAGTTCTGACAGACAATGAGCAGTTCTTC.

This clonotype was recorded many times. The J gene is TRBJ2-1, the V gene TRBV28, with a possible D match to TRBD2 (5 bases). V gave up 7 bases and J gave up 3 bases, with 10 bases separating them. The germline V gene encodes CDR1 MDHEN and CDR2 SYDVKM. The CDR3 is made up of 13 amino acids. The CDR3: CASKASSYNEQFF. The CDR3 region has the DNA TGTGCCAGCAAGGCTAGCAGCTACAATGAGCAGTTCTTC. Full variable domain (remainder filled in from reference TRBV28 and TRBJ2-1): DVKVTQSSRYLVKRTGEKVFLECVQDMDHENMFWYRQDPGLGLRLIYFSYDVKMKEKGDIPEGYSVSREKKERFSLILESASTNQTSMYLCASKASSYNEQFFGPGTRLTVL.

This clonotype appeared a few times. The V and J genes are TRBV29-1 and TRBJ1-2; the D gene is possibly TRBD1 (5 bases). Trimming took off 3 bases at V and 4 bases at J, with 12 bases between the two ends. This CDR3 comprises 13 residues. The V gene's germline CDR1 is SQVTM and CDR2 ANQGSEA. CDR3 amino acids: CSVDTRAPYGYTF. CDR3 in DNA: TGCAGCGTTGATACCAGGGCCCCCTATGGCTACACCTTC.

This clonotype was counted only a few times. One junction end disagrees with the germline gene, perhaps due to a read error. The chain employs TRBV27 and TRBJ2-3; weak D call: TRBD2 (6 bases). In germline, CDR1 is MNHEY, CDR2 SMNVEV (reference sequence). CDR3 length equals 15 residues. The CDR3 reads CASNLNSVGSYTQYF. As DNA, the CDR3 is TGTGCCAGCAATTTAAATTCGGTCGGGAGCTATACGCAGTATTTT.

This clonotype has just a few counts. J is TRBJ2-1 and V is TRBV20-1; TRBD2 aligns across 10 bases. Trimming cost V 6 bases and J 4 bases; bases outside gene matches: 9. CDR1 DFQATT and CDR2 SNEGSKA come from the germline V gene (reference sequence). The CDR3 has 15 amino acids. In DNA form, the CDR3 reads TGCAGTGCCGAGCCCCTAGCGGGAGTTTACAATGAGCAGTTCTTC. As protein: CSAEPLAGVYNEQFF.

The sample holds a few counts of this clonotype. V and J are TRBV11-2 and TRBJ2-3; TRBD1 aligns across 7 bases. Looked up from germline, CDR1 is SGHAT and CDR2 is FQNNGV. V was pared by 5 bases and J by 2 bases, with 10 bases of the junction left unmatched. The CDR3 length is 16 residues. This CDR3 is CASSPRETGFTDTQYF. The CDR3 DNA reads TGTGCCAGCAGCCCACGAGAGACAGGGTTCACAGATACGCAGTATTTT.

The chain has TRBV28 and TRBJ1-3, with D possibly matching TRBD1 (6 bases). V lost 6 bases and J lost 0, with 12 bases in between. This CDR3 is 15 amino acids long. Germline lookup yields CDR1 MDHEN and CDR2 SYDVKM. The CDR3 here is CASSEQGLSGNTIYF. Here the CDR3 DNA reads TGTGCCAGCAGCGAACAGGGTCTCTCTGGAAACACCATATATTTT.

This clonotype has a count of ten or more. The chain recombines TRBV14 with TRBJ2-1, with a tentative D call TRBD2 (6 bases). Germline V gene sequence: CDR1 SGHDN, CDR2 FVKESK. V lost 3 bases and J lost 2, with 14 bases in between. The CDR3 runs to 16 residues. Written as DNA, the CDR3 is TGTGCCAGCAGCCATTGGGGCGGGAAACCCTACAATGAGCAGTTCTTC. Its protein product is CASSHWGGKPYNEQFF.

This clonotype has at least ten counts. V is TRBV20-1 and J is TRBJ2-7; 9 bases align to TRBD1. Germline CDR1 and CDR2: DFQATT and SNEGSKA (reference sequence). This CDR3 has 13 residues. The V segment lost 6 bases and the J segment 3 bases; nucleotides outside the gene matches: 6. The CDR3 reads CSATTGGNYEQYF. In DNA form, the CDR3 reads TGCAGTGCCACTACAGGGGGCAACTACGAGCAGTACTTC.

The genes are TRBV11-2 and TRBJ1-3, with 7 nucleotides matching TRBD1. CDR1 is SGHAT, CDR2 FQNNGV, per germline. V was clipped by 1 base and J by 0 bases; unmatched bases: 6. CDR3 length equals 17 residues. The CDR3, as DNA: TGTGCCAGCAGCTTAGCGACAGGGCGGTACTCTGGAAACACCATATATTTT. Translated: CASSLATGRYSGNTIYF.

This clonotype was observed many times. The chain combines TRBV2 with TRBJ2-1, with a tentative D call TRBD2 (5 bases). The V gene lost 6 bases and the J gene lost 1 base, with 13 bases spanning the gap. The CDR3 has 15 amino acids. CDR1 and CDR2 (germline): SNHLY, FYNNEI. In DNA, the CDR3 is TGTGCCAGCAGCGACACGGGATTTTCCTACAATGAGCAGTTCTTC. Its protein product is CASSDTGFSYNEQFF.

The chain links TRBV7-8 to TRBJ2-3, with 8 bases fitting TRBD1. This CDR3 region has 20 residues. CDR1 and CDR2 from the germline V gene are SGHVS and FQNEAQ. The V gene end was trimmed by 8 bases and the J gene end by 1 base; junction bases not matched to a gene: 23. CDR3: CASSPLRTGPVAAGTDTQYF. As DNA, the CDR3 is TGTGCCAGCTCACCACTTCGGACAGGGCCTGTAGCGGCCGGCACAGATACGCAGTATTTT.

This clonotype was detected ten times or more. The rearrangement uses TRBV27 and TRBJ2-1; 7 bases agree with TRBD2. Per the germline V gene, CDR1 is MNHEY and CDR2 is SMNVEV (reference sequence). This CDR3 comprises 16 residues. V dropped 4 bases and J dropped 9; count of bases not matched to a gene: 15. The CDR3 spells CASSSPGSGPPPEQFF. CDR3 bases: TGTGCCAGCAGTTCCCCGGGTAGCGGGCCCCCCCCTGAGCAGTTCTTC.

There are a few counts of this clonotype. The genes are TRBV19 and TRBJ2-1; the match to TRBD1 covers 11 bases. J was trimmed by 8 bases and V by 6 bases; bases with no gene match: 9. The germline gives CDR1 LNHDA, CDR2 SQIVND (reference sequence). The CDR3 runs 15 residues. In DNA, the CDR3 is TGTGCCAGTAGGAACCGGGACAGGGGGAATTATGAGCAGTTCTTC. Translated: CASRNRDRGNYEQFF.

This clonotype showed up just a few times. The CDR3 is CASSLAGGVEETQYF. The CDR3 nucleotides are TGCGCCAGCAGCTTGGCGGGAGGTGTGGAAGAGACCCAGTACTTC. This chain joins TRBV5-1 and TRBJ2-5, with 7 nucleotides matching TRBD2. Unmatched junction bases numbered 5, after V lost 0 bases and J lost 3 bases. The CDR3 length is 15 residues. Germline V gene data show CDR1 as SGHRS and CDR2 as YFSETQ.

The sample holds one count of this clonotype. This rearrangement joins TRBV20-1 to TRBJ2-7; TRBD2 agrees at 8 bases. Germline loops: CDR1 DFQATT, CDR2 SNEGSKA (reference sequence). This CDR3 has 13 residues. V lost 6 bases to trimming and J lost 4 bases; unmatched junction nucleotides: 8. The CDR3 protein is CSAQGLVGYEQYF. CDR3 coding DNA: TGCAGTGCGCAGGGACTAGTCGGGTACGAGCAGTACTTC.